This T cell receptor beta chain was captured in a study of breast tumors, draining lymph nodes, adjacent tissues. Findings and limits, study-wide: Data fit most tumor T cells coming from lymph node, expanding in tumor.

Breast cancer patients provided tissue from their axillary draining lymph nodes. This clonotype has a count of ten or more. The antigen is unknown. TCRdb re-called the multiplex PCR reads through MiXCR, storing one row per CDR3 protein. The table includes around 130,000 distinct CDR3 sequences, 21% detected once. Germline CDR1 DFQATT, CDR2 SNEGSKA (reference sequence). The CDR3 is 13 amino acids. V dropped 6 bases and J dropped 7 bases, with 18 bases sitting between them. The chain is built from TRBV20-1 and TRBJ1-2; tentatively, D is TRBD1 (6 bases). The receptor was isolated from a female donor with breast cancer. Some clones in this sample may be carry-over from other donors' samples. The sequenced material came from axillary lymph node tissue. CDR3 loop: CSANLGGSRGYTF. In DNA form, the CDR3 reads TGCAGTGCCAATCTAGGGGGAAGTCGTGGCTACACCTTC.